This record concerns one T cell receptor (beta chain) sequence. The antigen remains undetermined. Primers included in the PCR were 60 Vbeta and 13 Jbeta primers. Libraries were prepared by immunoSEQ multiplex PCR; TCRdb keeps only in-frame clonotypes and omits some of them. The sample lists around 90,000 clones, around 80% occurring once. The data were taken from a study of cytomegalovirus exposure and HLA in healthy donors. Per germline, CDR1 ENHRY and CDR2 SYGVKD. Trimming removed 6 bases from V and 7 bases from J; junction bases left unmatched: 17. This CDR3 region has 16 residues. Whole-study findings and limits: With later analysis, a missense DCLRE1C variant became linked to TCR beta V- and J-gene trimming. The study labeled under 200 TCR beta chains cytomegalovirus-associated. In an earlier analysis, in around 590 donors, most V segments appeared productive either ~90% or ~30% of the time. In a later analysis, most CMV-associated TCR beta chains appeared HLA-restricted.

The TCR originated in a man younger than 40 in good health and CMV-seronegative. The gene calls are TRBV10-3 and TRBJ1-2; 7 positions match TRBD1. The sequenced sample consisted of PBMCs. CDR3 amino acids: CAIRGLDGTALRGYTF. The CDR3 DNA follows: TGTGCCATCAGGGGGCTCGACGGGACAGCCCTCCGTGGCTACACCTTC.